A few counts support the clone carrying this T cell receptor (beta chain). The sample belongs to a study of blood T cell repertoires in COVID-19. For the study at large: Samples came from the United States, Italy and Spain, spanning acute and convalescent COVID-19. The analysed material was cDNA or gDNA that came from T cells, B-cell-depleted T cells, or PBMCs.

Sequencing used immunoSEQ multiplex PCR; TCRdb keeps in-frame clones, though not all of them. The sample yields fewer than 15,000 clones, about 84% seen once. The CDR3 spans 14 residues. V shed 6 bases, J shed 6 bases, and the junction held 8 bases outside the gene matches. Germline CDR1 and CDR2: MNHEY and SMNVEV (reference sequence). The TCR originated in a human donor in a cohort sampled during active COVID-19. The source material was peripheral blood. The chain employs TRBV27 and TRBJ1-2; TRBD1 matches at 9 bases. CDR3 sequence reads: CASRPGQGSDGYTF. DNA for the CDR3: TGTGCCAGCAGGCCGGGACAGGGAAGCGATGGCTACACCTTC.